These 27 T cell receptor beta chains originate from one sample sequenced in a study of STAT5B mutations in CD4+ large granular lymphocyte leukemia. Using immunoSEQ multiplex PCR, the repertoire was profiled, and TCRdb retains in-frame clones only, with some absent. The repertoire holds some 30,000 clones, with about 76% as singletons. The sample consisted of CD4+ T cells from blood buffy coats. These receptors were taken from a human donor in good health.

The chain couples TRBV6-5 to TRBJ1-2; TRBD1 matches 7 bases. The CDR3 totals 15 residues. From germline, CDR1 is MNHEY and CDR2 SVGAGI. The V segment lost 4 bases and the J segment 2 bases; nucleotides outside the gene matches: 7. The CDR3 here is CASSSRGGRNYGYTF. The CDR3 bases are TGTGCCAGCAGTTCCAGGGGGGGAAGAAACTATGGCTACACCTTC.

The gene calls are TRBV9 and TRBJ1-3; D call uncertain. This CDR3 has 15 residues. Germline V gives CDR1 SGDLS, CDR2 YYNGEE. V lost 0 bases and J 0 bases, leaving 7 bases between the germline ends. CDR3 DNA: TGTGCCAGCAGCGTAGTTGGAGACTCTGGAAACACCATATATTTT. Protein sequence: CASSVVGDSGNTIYF.

Here the CDR3 reads CATSRDRAAEKLFF. CDR3 nucleotide sequence: TGTGCCACCAGCAGAGATAGGGCTGCTGAAAAACTGTTTTTT. This rearrangement joins TRBV15 to TRBJ1-4; D gene ambiguous. The CDR3 has 14 residues. Germline V lookup: CDR1 LNHNV, CDR2 YYDKDF (reference sequence). Trimming cost V 0 bases and J 7 bases, with 9 bases left between them.

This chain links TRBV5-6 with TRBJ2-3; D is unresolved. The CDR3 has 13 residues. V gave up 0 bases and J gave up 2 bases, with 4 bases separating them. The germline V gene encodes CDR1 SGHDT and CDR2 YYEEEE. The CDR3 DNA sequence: TGTGCCAGCAGCTTGGGTCTCACAGATACGCAGTATTTT. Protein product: CASSLGLTDTQYF.

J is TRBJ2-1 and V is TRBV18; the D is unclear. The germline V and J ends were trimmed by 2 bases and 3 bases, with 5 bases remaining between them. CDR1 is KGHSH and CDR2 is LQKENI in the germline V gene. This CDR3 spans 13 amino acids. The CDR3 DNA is TGTGCCAGCTCACCATACAGCTACAATGAGCAGTTCTTC. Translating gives CASSPYSYNEQFF.

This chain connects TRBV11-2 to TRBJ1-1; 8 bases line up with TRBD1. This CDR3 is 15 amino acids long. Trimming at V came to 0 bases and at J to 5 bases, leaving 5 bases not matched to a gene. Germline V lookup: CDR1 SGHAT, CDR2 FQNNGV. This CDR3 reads CASSLDAGGNTEAFF. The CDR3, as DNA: TGTGCCAGCAGCTTAGATGCAGGGGGCAATACTGAAGCTTTCTTT.

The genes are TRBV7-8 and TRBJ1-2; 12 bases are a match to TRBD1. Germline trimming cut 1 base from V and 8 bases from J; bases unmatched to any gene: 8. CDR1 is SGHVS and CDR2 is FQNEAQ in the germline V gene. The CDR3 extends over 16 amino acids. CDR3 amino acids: CASSLELGDRGRGYTF. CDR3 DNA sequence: TGTGCCAGCAGCTTAGAGTTGGGGGACAGGGGGCGCGGCTACACCTTC.

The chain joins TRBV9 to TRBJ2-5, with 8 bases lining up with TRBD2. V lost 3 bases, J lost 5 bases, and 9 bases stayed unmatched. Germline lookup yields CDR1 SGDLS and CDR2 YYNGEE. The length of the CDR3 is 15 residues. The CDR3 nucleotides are TGTGCCAGCAGCGCCCGGGGTAGCGGGGTTGAGACCCAGTACTTC. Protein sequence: CASSARGSGVETQYF.

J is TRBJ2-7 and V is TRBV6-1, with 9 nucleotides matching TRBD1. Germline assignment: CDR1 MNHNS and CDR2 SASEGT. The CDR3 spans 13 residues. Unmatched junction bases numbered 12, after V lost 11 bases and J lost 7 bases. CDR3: CAGGGQGRYEQYF. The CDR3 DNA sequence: TGTGCCGGGGGAGGACAGGGGAGGTATGAGCAGTACTTC.

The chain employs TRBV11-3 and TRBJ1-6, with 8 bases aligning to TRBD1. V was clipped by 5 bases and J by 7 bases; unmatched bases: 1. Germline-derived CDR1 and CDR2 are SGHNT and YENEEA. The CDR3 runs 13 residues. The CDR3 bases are TGTGCCAGCAGCCCAGGGGGCAATTCACCCCTCCACTTT. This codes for CASSPGGNSPLHF. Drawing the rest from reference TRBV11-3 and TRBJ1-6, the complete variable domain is EAGVVQSPRYKIIEKKQPVAFWCNPISGHNTLYWYLQNLGQGPELLIRYENEEAVDDSQLPKDRFSAERLKGVDSTLKIQPAELGDSAVYLCASSPGGNSPLHFGNGTRLTVT.

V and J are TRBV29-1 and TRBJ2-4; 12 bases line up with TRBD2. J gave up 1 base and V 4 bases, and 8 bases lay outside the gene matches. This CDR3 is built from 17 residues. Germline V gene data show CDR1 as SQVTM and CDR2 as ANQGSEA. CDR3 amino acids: CSVGTSGTVRAKNIQYF. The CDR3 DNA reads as TGCAGCGTTGGGACTAGCGGGACGGTGCGCGCCAAAAACATTCAGTACTTC.

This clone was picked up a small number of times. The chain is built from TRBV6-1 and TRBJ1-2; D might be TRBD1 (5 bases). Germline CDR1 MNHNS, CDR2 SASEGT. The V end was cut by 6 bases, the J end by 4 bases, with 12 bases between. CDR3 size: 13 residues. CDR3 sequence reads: CASRGVGIYGYTF. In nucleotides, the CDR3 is TGTGCCAGCAGAGGGGTAGGAATCTATGGCTACACCTTC.

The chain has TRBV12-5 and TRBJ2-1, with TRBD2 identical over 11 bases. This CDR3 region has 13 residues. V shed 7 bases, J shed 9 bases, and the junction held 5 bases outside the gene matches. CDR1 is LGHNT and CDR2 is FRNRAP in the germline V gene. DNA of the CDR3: TGTGCTAGTGCTCTAGCGGGAGGCGGTGAGCAGTTCTTC. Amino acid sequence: CASALAGGGEQFF. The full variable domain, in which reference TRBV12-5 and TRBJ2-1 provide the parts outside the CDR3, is DARVTQTPRHKVTEMGQEVTMRCQPILGHNTVFWYRQTMMQGLELLAYFRNRAPLDDSGMPKDRFSAEMPDATLATLKIQPSEPRDSAVYFCASALAGGGEQFFGPGTRLTVL.

The DNA of the CDR3 is TGCGCCAGCAGCTTGGGGGGACAGCTGAACACCGGGGAGCTGTTTTTT. Amino acids: CASSLGGQLNTGELFF. V and J are TRBV5-1 and TRBJ2-2, with 7 bases identical to TRBD1. V shed 0 bases and J 1 base; nucleotides not matched to a gene: 3. The CDR3 extends over 16 amino acids. The germline V gene has CDR1 SGHRS and CDR2 YFSETQ.

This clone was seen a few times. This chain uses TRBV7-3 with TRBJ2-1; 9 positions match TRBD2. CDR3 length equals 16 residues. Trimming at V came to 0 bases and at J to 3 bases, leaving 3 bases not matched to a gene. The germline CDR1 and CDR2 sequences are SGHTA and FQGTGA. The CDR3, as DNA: TGTGCCAGCAGCTTAACCCGGACTAGCGACTACAATGAGCAGTTCTTC. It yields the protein CASSLTRTSDYNEQFF.

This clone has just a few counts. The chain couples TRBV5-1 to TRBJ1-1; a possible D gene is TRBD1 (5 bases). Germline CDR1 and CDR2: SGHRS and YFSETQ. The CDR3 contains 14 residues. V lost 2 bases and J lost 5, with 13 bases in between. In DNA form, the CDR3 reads TGCGCCAGCAGCTTTATTGCAGGGCAGACTGAAGCTTTCTTT. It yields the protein CASSFIAGQTEAFF.

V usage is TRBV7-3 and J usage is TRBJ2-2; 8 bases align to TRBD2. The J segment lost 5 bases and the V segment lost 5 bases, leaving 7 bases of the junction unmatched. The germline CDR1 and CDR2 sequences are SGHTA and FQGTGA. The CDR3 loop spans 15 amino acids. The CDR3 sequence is CASSPDRGGTGELFF. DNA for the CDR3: TGTGCCAGCAGCCCCGATCGGGGGGGGACCGGGGAGCTGTTTTTT.

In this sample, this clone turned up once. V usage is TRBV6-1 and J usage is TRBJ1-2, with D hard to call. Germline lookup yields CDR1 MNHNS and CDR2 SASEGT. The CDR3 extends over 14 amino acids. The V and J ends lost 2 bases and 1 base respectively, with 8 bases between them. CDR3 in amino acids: CASSEWEGNYGYTF. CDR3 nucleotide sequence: TGTGCCAGCAGTGAATGGGAGGGTAACTATGGCTACACCTTC.

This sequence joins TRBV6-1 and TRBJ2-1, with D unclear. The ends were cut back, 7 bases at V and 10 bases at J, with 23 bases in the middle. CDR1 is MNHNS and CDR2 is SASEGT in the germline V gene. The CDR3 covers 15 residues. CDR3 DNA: TGTGCCAGCAATTATGGGATCCGTGGCGCCGGAGAGCAGTTCTTC. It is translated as CASNYGIRGAGEQFF.

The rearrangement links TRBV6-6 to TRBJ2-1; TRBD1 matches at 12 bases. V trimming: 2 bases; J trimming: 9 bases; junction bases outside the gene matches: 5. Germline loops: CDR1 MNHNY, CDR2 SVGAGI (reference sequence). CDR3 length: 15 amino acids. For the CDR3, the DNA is TGTGCCAGCAGTTACCCGGGACAGGGGGCAGTTGAGCAGTTCTTC. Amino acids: CASSYPGQGAVEQFF.

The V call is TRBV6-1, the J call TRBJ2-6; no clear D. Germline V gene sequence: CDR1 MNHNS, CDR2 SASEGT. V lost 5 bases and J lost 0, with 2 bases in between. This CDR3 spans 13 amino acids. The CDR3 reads CASSTSGANVLTF. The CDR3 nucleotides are TGTGCCAGCAGTACCTCTGGGGCCAACGTCCTGACTTTC.

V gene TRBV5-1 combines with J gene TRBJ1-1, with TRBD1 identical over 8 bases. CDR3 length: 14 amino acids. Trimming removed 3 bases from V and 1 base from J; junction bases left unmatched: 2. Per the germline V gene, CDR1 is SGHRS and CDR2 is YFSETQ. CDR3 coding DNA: TGCGCCAGCAGCTCCGGGACAGGGAACACTGAAGCTTTCTTT. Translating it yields CASSSGTGNTEAFF.

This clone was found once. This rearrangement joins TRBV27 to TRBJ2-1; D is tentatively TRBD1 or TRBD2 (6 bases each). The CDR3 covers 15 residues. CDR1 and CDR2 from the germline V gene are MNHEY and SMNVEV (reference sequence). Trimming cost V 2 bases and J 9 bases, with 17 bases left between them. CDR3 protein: CASSLEARGTGEQFF. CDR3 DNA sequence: TGTGCCAGCAGTTTAGAGGCTAGGGGGACTGGTGAGCAGTTCTTC.

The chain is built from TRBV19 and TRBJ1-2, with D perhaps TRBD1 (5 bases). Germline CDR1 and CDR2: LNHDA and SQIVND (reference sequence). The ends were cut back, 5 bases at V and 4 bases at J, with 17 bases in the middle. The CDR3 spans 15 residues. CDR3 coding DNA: TGTGCCAGTAGTCCCACAGGTTCAGCAGGCTATGGCTACACCTTC. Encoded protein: CASSPTGSAGYGYTF.

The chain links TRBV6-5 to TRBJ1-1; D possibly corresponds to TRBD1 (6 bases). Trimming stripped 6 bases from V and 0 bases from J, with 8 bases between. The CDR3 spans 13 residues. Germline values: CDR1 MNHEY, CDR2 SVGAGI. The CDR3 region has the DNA TGTGCCAGCAGCGGACAGATGAACACTGAAGCTTTCTTT. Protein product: CASSGQMNTEAFF.

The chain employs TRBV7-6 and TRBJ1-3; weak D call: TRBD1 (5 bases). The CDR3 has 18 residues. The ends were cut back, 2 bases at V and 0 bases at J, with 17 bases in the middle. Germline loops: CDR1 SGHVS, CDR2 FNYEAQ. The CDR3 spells CASSLLGTGSSSGNTIYF. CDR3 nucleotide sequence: TGTGCCAGCAGCTTACTGGGGACCGGGTCGAGCTCTGGAAACACCATATATTTT.

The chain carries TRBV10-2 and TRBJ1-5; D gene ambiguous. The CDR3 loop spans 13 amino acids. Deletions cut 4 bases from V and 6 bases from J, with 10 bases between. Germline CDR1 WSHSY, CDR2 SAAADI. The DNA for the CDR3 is TGCGCCAGCAGTGTAGGACTTGTTCAGCCCCAGCATTTT. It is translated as CASSVGLVQPQHF.